Listed below are T cell receptor beta chains from one sample, sequenced in a study of T cells in Graves' hyperthyroidism and ophthalmopathy. TCRdb reanalysed the multiplex PCR reads using MiXCR and keeps one entry per CDR3 protein. This sample has fewer than 40,000 distinct CDR3 sequences, with roughly 52% found just once. Source material: blood. All receptors derive from a man aged 40-49 years with Graves' ophthalmopathy. CDR3s include the opening cysteine and the closing phenylalanine or tryptophan. Each record gives: D gene, clone size, V gene, J gene, CDR3 DNA, CDR3 protein. D genes are given only for firm matches. Size tells how often a clone was seen (once, few, many) or the class of an expanded clone, and some rows leave it out.

>TRBD2|.|TRBV20-1|TRBJ2-1
TGCAGTGCTAGAGCAGGGACTAGCGGTGTCTTC
CSARAGTSGVF
>.|.|TRBV7-2|TRBJ2-3
TGTGCCAGCAGCTTCCAGACGGGGACGACAGATACGCAGTATTTT
CASSFQTGTTDTQYF
>.|.|TRBV7-6|TRBJ1-2
TGTGCCAGCAGCTTAGGGGATTTCTATGGCTACACCTTC
CASSLGDFYGYTF
>TRBD1|once|TRBV6-5|TRBJ1-6
TGTGCCAGTCGGGACAGGGGGCATAATTCACCCCTCCACTTT
CASRDRGHNSPLHF
>TRBD1|few|TRBV20-1|TRBJ2-5
TGCAGTGCTAGAAACAGGGGTAAAATGGAGACCCAGTACTTC
CSARNRGKMETQYF
>.|few|TRBV3-1|TRBJ1-1
TGTGCCAGCAGCCCGACCCAAACGGCCCTGAACAAGGGCTTC
CASSPTQTALNKGF
>TRBD1|many|TRBV28|TRBJ2-7
TGTGCCAGCTTGCCGGGACAGGATCGCGAGCAGTACTTC
CASLPGQDREQYF
>.|few|TRBV19|TRBJ2-1
TGTGCCAGTAGTATAGTGTCTAGCCCCTACAATGAGCAGTTCTTC
CASSIVSSPYNEQFF
>.|many|TRBV10-3|TRBJ2-2
TGTGCCATCAGCCGAACCTCGGGGGCCCGGGGGAACACCGGGGAGCTGTTTTTT
CAISRTSGARGNTGELFF
>.|many|TRBV6-1|TRBJ1-3
TGTGCCAGCAGTCGTGGAATAACCTCCTCTGGAAACACCATATATTTT
CASSRGITSSGNTIYF